The 17 T cell receptor beta chains below all came from one sample that was sequenced in a study of T cell responses to AZD1222 COVID-19 vaccine. Only in-frame clones appear in the TCRdb table, and some are missing; sequencing was by immunoSEQ multiplex PCR. The ten top clones account for 2.2%, within a sample of some 150,000 clones. The specimen sequenced was peripheral blood. Receptor source: an adult in good health.

This chain links TRBV2 with TRBJ2-7; D is perhaps TRBD1 (6 bases). The CDR3 covers 14 residues. V gave up 6 bases and J gave up 3 bases, with 15 bases separating them. The germline V gene has CDR1 SNHLY and CDR2 FYNNEI. CDR3: CASRVDSINYEQYF. CDR3 DNA sequence: TGTGCCAGCAGGGTGGACAGTATCAACTACGAGCAGTACTTC.

The genes are TRBV7-2 and TRBJ1-1; tentative D call: TRBD1 (5 bases). The CDR3 is 16 residues long. Germline V gene data show CDR1 as SGHTA and CDR2 as FQGNSA. Trimming took 4 bases from V and 4 from J, leaving 19 bases between them. CDR3 coding DNA: TGTGCCAGCAGCTCGAACACCGCAGGGATAGGCACTGAAGCTTTCTTT. It specifies CASSSNTAGIGTEAFF.

V usage is TRBV7-9 and J usage is TRBJ2-5; no reliable D call. V lost 0 bases and J 5 bases, leaving 10 bases between the germline ends. The CDR3 is 14 amino acids. Per the germline V gene, CDR1 is SEHNR and CDR2 is FQNEAQ (reference sequence). DNA for the CDR3: TGTGCCAGCAGCTTAGCCTTGGGTTGGGAGACCCAGTACTTC. It codes for CASSLALGWETQYF.

The CDR3 DNA sequence: TGTGCCAGCAGTGGACCACAGGGAGGGGAAAACATTCAGTACTTC. Amino acids: CASSGPQGGENIQYF. The chain couples TRBV25-1 to TRBJ2-4; tentative D call: TRBD2 (7 bases). Trimming cost V 4 bases and J 5 bases, with 15 bases left between them. The germline CDR1 and CDR2 sequences are MGHDK and SYGVNS. The CDR3 sequence is 15 residues long. The full variable domain, in which reference TRBV25-1 and TRBJ2-4 provide the parts outside the CDR3, is EADIYQTPRYLVIGTGKKITLECSQTMGHDKMYWYQQDPGMELHLIHYSYGVNSTEKGDLSSESTVSRIRTEHFPLTLESARPSHTSQYLCASSGPQGGENIQYFGAGTRLSVL.

This sequence joins TRBV3-1 (or the pseudogene TRBV3-2) and TRBJ2-3, with unresolved D. V shed 3 bases and J shed 2 bases, with 15 bases lying between them. The CDR3 spans 16 residues. Germline CDR1 is LGHDT and CDR2 is YNNKEL (reference sequence). The CDR3 DNA reads TGTGCCAGCAGCCAGAACCCAGGCCCAAACACAGATACGCAGTATTTT. This translates into CASSQNPGPNTDTQYF.

DNA for the CDR3: TGTGCCAGCAGTGAGACTAGCGGGACCTACAATGAGCAGTTCTTC. This sequence encodes CASSETSGTYNEQFF. J is TRBJ2-1 and V is TRBV6-4, with 11 bases that match TRBD2. The CDR3 runs to 15 residues. V dropped 3 bases and J dropped 2; count of bases not matched to a gene: 0. Germline-derived CDR1 and CDR2 are MRHNA and SNTAGT.

The rearrangement links TRBV6-2 or TRBV6-3 to TRBJ1-5; the D is unclear. V lost 2 bases and J 4 bases, leaving 9 bases between the germline ends. This CDR3 has 14 amino acids. The germline gives CDR1 MNHEY, CDR2 SVGEGT. The CDR3 protein is CASSYRAVNQPQHF. The CDR3 DNA follows: TGTGCCAGCAGTTACAGGGCAGTAAATCAGCCCCAGCATTTT.

The chain links TRBV7-2 to TRBJ2-2, with 12 bases that match TRBD2. This CDR3 is built from 17 residues. V dropped 1 base and J dropped 5; count of bases not matched to a gene: 5. The V gene's germline CDR1 is SGHTA and CDR2 FQGNSA. In DNA form, the CDR3 reads TGTGCCAGCAGCTTAGGCGGACTAGCGGGACTAACCGGGGAGCTGTTTTTT. It yields the protein CASSLGGLAGLTGELFF.

V and J are TRBV15 and TRBJ2-2; D is unclear. The CDR3 extends over 15 amino acids. With 0 bases removed from V and 10 bases from J, the gap between germline ends came to 15 bases. Germline V gene data show CDR1 as LNHNV and CDR2 as YYDKDF (reference sequence). CDR3 protein: CATSRDRGSPVELFF. The CDR3 nucleotides read TGTGCCACCAGCAGAGATCGCGGTTCCCCCGTGGAGCTGTTTTTT.

The chain employs TRBV3-1 (or the pseudogene TRBV3-2) and TRBJ1-6, with 12 positions matching TRBD1. This CDR3 contains 18 residues. Trimming took 5 bases from V and 2 from J; bases not matched to a gene: 7. CDR1 and CDR2 (germline): LGHDT, YNNKEL (reference sequence). CDR3 region: CASSSRGTGGPYNSPLHF. Written as DNA, the CDR3 is TGTGCCAGCAGCTCCAGAGGGACAGGGGGCCCCTATAATTCACCCCTCCACTTT.

The CDR3 coding sequence is TGTGCCAGCAGCCTGACAGGCCCCATATTCAAGAACTATGGCTACACCTTC. Amino acid sequence: CASSLTGPIFKNYGYTF. The gene calls are TRBV27 and TRBJ1-2, with D tentatively TRBD1 (6 bases). CDR3 length: 17 amino acids. Germline CDR1 and CDR2: MNHEY and SMNVEV (reference sequence). Trimming shortened V by 6 bases and J by 2 bases, and 22 bases separated the two germline ends.

The chain has TRBV4-1 and TRBJ2-7; TRBD1 matches at 8 bases. The junction had 5 bases not matched to a gene; V was cut back by 1 base and J by 3 bases. This CDR3 is 15 amino acids long. CDR1 is MGHRA, CDR2 YSYEKL, per germline. This CDR3 reads CASSQGTGTYYEQYF. CDR3 coding DNA: TGCGCCAGCAGCCAAGGGACAGGGACCTACTACGAGCAGTACTTC.

The chain has TRBV7-2 and TRBJ2-3; 11 bases align to TRBD2. The CDR3 loop spans 15 amino acids. Germline V gene sequence: CDR1 SGHTA, CDR2 FQGNSA. V dropped 3 bases and J dropped 1; count of bases not matched to a gene: 0. The CDR3 is CASSFSGGGTDTQYF. The CDR3 nucleotides are TGTGCCAGCAGCTTTAGCGGGGGGGGCACAGATACGCAGTATTTT. Based on the CDR3 plus reference TRBV7-2 and TRBJ2-3, the full variable domain is GAGVSQSPSNKVTEKGKDVELRCDPISGHTALYWYRQSLGQGLEFLIYFQGNSAPDKSGLPSDRFSAERTGGSVSTLTIQRTQQEDSAVYLCASSFSGGGTDTQYFGPGTRLTVL.

This chain connects TRBV29-1 to TRBJ1-3; possible D gene TRBD1, 6 bases. Trimming removed 2 bases at V and 4 bases at J, with 9 bases between. The CDR3 is made up of 13 amino acids. Germline V gives CDR1 SQVTM, CDR2 ANQGSEA. The chain's CDR3 is CSVETGTGNTIYF. The CDR3 DNA follows: TGCAGCGTTGAAACAGGGACCGGAAACACCATATATTTT. Full variable domain (remainder filled in from reference TRBV29-1 and TRBJ1-3): SAVISQKPSRDICQRGTSLTIQCQVDSQVTMMFWYRQQPGQSLTLIATANQGSEATYESGFVIDKFPISRPNLTFSTLTVSNMSPEDSSIYLCSVETGTGNTIYFGEGSWLTVV.

This chain connects TRBV4-1 to TRBJ2-3, with 7 bases matching TRBD2. With V trimmed by 8 bases and J by 2 bases, 10 bases remained unmatched. CDR3 length equals 15 residues. Per the germline V gene, CDR1 is MGHRA and CDR2 is YSYEKL. The CDR3 reads CASQRASGDTDTQYF. CDR3 bases: TGCGCCAGCCAAAGAGCAAGCGGGGACACAGATACGCAGTATTTT.

The chain has TRBV19 and TRBJ2-1, with D possibly matching TRBD1 (5 bases). Germline CDR1 LNHDA, CDR2 SQIVND (reference sequence). Trimming removed 10 bases at V and 7 bases at J, with 14 bases between. The CDR3 is 12 residues long. The CDR3 nucleotides are TGTGCCACCATGTGGGGCAGAAATGAGCAGTTCTTC. Amino acids: CATMWGRNEQFF.

The V gene is TRBV2, the J gene TRBJ1-6, with a possible D match to TRBD1 (5 bases). V lost 6 bases to trimming and J lost 9 bases, with 12 bases between them. CDR1 is SNHLY, CDR2 FYNNEI, per germline. The CDR3 has 13 amino acids. The CDR3 sequence is CASSQGRSSPLHF. CDR3 DNA: TGTGCCAGCAGCCAGGGACGATCTTCACCCCTCCACTTT.